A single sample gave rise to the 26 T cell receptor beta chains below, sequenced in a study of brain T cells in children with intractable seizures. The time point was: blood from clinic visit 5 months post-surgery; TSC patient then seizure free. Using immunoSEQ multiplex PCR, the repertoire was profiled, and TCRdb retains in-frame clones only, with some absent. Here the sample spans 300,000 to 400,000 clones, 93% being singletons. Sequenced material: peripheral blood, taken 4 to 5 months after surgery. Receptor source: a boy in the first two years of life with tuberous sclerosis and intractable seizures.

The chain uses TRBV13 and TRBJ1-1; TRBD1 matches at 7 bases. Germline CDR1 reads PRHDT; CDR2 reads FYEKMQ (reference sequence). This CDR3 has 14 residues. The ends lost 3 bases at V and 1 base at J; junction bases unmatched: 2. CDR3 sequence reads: CASSFGTANTEAFF. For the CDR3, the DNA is TGTGCCAGCAGCTTCGGGACAGCGAACACTGAAGCTTTCTTT. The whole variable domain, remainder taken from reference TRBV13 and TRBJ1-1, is AAGVIQSPRHLIKEKRETATLKCYPIPRHDTVYWYQQGPGQDPQFLISFYEKMQSDKGSIPDRFSAQQFSDYHSELNMSSLELGDSALYFCASSFGTANTEAFFGQGTRLTVV.

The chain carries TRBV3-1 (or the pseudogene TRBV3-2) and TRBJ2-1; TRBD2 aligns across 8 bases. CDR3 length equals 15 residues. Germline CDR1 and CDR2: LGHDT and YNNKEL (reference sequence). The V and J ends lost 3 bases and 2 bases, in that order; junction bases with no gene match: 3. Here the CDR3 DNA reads TGTGCCAGCAGCCATAGCGGGAAAACCTACAATGAGCAGTTCTTC. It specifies CASSHSGKTYNEQFF.

CDR3 coding DNA: TGTGCCAGCGAGGGTCGAGACTATGGCTACACCTTC. Translated: CASEGRDYGYTF. This chain uses TRBV25-1 with TRBJ1-2, with no clear D. Trimming pared 8 bases from V and 3 bases from J, leaving 10 bases between. The V gene's germline CDR1 is MGHDK and CDR2 SYGVNS. The CDR3 contains 12 residues.

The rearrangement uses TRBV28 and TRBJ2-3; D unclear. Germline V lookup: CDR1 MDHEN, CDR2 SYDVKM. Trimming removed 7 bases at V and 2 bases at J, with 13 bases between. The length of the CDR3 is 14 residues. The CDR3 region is CASTTSTYTDTQYF. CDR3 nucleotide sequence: TGTGCCAGCACTACTTCCACGTACACAGATACGCAGTATTTT.

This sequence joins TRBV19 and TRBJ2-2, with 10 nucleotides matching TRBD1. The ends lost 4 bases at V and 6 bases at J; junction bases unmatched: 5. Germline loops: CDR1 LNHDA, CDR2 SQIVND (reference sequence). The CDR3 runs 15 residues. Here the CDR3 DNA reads TGTGCCAGTAGTACAGGACAGGGGGTCCCCGGGGAGCTGTTTTTT. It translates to CASSTGQGVPGELFF.

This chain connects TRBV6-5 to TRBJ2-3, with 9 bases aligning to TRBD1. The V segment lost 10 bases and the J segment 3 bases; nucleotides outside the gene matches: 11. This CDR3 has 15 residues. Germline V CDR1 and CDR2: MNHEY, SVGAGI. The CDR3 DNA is TGTGCCACCCTTTCCCCGGACAGGGGAACAGATACGCAGTATTTT. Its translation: CATLSPDRGTDTQYF.

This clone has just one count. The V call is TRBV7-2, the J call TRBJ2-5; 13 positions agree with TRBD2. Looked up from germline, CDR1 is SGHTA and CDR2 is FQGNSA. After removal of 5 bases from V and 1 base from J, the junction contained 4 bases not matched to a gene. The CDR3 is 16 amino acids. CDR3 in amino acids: CASSPGLAGFQETQYF. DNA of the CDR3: TGTGCCAGCAGCCCGGGACTAGCGGGGTTCCAAGAGACCCAGTACTTC.

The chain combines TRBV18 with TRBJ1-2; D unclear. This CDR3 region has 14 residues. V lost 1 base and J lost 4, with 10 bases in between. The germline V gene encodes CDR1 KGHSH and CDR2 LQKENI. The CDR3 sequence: CASSPRAGSYGYTF. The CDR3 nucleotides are TGTGCCAGCTCACCACGGGCAGGCTCCTATGGCTACACCTTC.

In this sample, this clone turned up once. CDR3 protein: CASSPGLSGANVLTF. CDR3 in DNA: TGTGCCAGCAGCCCAGGGTTATCTGGGGCCAACGTCCTGACTTTC. The chain combines TRBV11-3 with TRBJ2-6; a possible D gene is TRBD1 (5 bases). The CDR3 has 15 residues. In germline, CDR1 is SGHNT, CDR2 YENEEA. Deletions cut 5 bases from V and 1 base from J, with 9 bases between.

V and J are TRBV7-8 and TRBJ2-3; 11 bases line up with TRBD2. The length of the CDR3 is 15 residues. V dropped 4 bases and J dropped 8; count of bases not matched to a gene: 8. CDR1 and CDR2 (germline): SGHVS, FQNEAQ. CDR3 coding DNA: TGTGCCAGCAGCTCCGGACTAGCGGGTATAGTTACGCAGTATTTT. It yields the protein CASSSGLAGIVTQYF.

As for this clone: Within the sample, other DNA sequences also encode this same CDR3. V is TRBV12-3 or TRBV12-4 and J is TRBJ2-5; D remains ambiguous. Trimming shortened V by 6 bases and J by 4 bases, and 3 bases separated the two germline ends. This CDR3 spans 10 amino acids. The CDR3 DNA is TGTGCCAGCAGGGGAGAGACCCAGTACTTC. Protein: CASRGETQYF.

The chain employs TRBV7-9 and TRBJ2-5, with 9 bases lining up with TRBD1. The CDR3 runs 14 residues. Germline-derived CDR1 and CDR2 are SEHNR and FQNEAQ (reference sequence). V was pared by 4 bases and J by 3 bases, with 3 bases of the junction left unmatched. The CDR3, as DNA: TGTGCCAGCAGCTACTGGACAGGGGAAGAGACCCAGTACTTC. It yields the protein CASSYWTGEETQYF.

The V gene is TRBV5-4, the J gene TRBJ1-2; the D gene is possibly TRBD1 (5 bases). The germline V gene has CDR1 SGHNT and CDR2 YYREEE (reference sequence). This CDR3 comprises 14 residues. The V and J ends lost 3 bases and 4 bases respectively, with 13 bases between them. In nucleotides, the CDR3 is TGTGCCAGCAGCTCACCGGGACGGGGCTATGGCTACACCTTC. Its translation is CASSSPGRGYGYTF.

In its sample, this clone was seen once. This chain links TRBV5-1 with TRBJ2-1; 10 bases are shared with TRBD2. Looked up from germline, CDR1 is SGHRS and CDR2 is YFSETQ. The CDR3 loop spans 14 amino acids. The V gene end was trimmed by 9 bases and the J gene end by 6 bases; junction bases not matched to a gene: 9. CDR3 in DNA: TGCGCCACCCAGTGGTCTAGCGGGGGCAATGAGCAGTTCTTC. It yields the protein CATQWSSGGNEQFF.

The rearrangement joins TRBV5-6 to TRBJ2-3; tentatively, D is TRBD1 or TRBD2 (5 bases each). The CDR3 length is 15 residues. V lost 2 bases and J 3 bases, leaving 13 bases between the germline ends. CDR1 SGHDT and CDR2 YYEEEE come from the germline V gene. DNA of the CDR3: TGTGCCAGCAGCTTAGCTAGATGGGGGACAGATACGCAGTATTTT. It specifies CASSLARWGTDTQYF. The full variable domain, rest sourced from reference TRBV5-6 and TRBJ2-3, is DAGVTQSPTHLIKTRGQQVTLRCSPKSGHDTVSWYQQALGQGPQFIFQYYEEEERQRGNFPDRFSGHQFPNYSSELNVNALLLGDSALYLCASSLARWGTDTQYFGPGTRLTVL.

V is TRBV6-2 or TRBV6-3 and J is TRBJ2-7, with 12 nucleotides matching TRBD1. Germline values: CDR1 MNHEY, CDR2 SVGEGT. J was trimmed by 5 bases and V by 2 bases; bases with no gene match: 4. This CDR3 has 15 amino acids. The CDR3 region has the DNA TGTGCCAGCAGTTACGAGGGGACAGGGGGCAACGAGCAGTACTTC. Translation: CASSYEGTGGNEQYF.

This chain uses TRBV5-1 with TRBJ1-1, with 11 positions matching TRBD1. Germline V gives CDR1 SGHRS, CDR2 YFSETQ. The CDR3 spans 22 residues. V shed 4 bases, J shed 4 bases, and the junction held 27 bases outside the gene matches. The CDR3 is CASSPVNISGTGGRGRCTEAFF. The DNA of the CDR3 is TGCGCCAGCAGCCCCGTTAACATCTCCGGGACAGGGGGTCGAGGTAGGTGCACTGAAGCTTTCTTT.

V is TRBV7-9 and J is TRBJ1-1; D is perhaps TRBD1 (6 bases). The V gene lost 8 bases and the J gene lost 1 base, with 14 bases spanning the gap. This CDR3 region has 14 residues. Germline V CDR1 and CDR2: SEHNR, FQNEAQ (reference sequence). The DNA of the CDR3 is TGTGCCAGCTGCTCGGACAGTAAGAACACTGAAGCTTTCTTT. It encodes CASCSDSKNTEAFF. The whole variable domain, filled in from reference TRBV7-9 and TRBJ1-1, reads DTGVSQNPRHKITKRGQNVTFRCDPISEHNRLYWYRQTLGQGPEFLTYFQNEAQLEKSRLLSDRFSAERPKGSFSTLEIQRTEQGDSAMYLCASCSDSKNTEAFFGQGTRLTVV.

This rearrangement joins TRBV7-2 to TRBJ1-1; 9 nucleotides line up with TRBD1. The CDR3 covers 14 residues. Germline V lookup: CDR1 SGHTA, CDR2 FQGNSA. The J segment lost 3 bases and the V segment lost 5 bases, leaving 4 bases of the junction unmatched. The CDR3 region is CASSPRDRDTEAFF. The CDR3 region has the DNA TGTGCCAGCAGCCCGCGGGACAGGGACACTGAAGCTTTCTTT.

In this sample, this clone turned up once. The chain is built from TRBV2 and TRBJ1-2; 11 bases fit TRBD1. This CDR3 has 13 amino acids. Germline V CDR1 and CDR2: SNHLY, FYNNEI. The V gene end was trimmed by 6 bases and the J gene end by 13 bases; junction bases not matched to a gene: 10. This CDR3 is CASRSRDRGAGTF. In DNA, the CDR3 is TGTGCCAGCAGATCCCGGGACAGGGGGGCCGGCACCTTC. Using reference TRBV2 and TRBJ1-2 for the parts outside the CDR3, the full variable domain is EPEVTQTPSHQVTQMGQEVILRCVPISNHLYFYWYRQILGQKVEFLVSFYNNEISEKSEIFDDQFSVERPDGSNFTLKIRSTKLEDSAMYFCASRSRDRGAGTFGSGTRLTVV.

As DNA, the CDR3 is TGTGCCAGCAGCACCAGCTCCGCAGGGGGTGGTTCACCCCTCCACTTT. It is translated as CASSTSSAGGGSPLHF. The chain links TRBV11-1 to TRBJ1-6; 7 bases fit TRBD1. J gave up 9 bases and V 5 bases, and 13 bases lay outside the gene matches. The CDR3 has 16 residues. Germline values: CDR1 SGHAT, CDR2 FQDESV (reference sequence).

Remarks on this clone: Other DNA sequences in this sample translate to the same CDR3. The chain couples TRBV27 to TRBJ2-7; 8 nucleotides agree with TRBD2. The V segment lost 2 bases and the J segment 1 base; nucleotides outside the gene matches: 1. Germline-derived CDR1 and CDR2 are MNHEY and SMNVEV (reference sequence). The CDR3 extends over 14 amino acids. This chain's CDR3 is CASSLVAGSYEQYF. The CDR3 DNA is TGTGCCAGCAGTTTAGTAGCGGGATCCTACGAGCAGTACTTC.

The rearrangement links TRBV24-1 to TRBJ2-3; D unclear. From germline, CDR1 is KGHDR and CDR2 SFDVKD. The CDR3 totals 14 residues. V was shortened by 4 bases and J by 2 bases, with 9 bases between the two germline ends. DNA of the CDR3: TGTGCCACCAGTGAAACGGCTGCCACAGATACGCAGTATTTT. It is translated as CATSETAATDTQYF.

The CDR3 nucleotides are TGCGCCAGCAGTGAGTTGGGACTAGCGGGGAGCACAGATACGCAGTATTTT. Protein product: CASSELGLAGSTDTQYF. The chain links TRBV10-2 to TRBJ2-3; TRBD2 aligns across 13 bases. Germline V CDR1 and CDR2: WSHSY, SAAADI. With 1 base clipped from V and 0 bases from J, the junction kept 1 base outside the gene matches. The CDR3 is made up of 17 amino acids.

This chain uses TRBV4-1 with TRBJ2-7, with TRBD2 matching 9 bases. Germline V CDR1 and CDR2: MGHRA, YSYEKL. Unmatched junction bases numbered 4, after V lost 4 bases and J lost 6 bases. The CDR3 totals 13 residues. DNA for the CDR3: TGCGCCAGCAGCCTAGCGGGGGCTAGCGAGCAGTACTTC. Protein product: CASSLAGASEQYF.

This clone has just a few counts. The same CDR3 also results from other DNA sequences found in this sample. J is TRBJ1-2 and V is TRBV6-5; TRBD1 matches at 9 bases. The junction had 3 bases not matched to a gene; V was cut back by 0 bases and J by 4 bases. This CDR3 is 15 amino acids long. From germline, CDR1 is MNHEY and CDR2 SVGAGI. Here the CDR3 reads CASSYSGTGSYGYTF. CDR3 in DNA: TGTGCCAGCAGTTACTCTGGGACAGGGTCCTATGGCTACACCTTC.